This record covers a single T cell receptor beta chain. Some clones are missing from TCRdb's copy, which holds only in-frame ones; the method was immunoSEQ multiplex PCR. This table holds under 85,000 clones, approximately 89% found once. The sample comes from a study of siplizumab effects on memory and regulatory T cells. The trim removed 4 bases at V and 6 bases at J, leaving 9 bases unmatched. This CDR3 spans 15 amino acids. CDR1 MNHNS and CDR2 SASEGT come from the germline V gene. The sample was Tregs sorted from blood. V and J are TRBV6-1 and TRBJ1-1, with 9 bases matching TRBD1. The receptor was isolated from a human donor in good health. Here the CDR3 reads CASSVRDRGESEAFF. DNA for the CDR3: TGTGCCAGCAGTGTGCGTGACAGGGGGGAGTCTGAAGCTTTCTTT.